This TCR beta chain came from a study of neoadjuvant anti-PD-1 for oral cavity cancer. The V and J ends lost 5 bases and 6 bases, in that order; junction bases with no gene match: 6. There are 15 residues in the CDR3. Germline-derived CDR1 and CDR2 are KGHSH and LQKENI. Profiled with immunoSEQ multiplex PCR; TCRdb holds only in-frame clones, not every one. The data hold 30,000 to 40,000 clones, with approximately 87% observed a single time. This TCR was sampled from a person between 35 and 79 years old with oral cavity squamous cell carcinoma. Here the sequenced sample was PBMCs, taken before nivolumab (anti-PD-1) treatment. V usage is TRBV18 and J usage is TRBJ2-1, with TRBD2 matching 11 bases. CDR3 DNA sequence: TGTGCCAGCTCAGGGGGACTAGCGGCGAGCAATGAGCAGTTCTTC. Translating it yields CASSGGLAASNEQFF. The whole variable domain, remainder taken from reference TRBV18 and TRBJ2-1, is NAGVMQNPRHLVRRRGQEARLRCSPMKGHSHVYWYRQLPEEGLKFMVYLQKENIIDESGMPKERFSAEFPKEGPSILRIQQVVRGDSAAYFCASSGGLAASNEQFFGPGTRLTVL.